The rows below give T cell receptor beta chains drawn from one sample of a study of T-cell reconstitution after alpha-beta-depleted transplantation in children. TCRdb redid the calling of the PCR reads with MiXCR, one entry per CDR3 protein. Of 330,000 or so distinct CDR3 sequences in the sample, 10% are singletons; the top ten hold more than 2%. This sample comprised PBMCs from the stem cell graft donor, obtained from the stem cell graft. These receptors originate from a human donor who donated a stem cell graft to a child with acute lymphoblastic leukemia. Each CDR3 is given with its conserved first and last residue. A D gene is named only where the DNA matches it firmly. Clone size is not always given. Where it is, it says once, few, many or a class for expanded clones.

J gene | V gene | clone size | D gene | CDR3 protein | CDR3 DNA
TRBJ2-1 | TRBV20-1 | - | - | CSASPTGYHNEQFF | TGCAGTGCTAGCCCCACGGGGTACCACAATGAGCAGTTCTTC
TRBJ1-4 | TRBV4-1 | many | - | CASSRHPNEKLFF | TGCGCCAGCAGCCGACATCCGAATGAAAAACTGTTTTTT
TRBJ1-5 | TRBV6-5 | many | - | CASSYAGGSTAQHF | TGTGCCAGCAGTTACGCCGGAGGCAGTACGGCCCAGCATTTT
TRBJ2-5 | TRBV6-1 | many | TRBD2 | CASSAAGTSGTETQYF | TGTGCCAGCAGTGCGGCCGGGACTAGCGGGACGGAGACCCAGTACTTC
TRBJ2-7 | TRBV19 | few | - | CASTRMAGLDEQYF | TGTGCCAGTACCCGCATGGCAGGGTTGGACGAGCAGTACTTC
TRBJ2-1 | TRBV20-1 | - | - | CSARDTGSSYNERFF | TGCAGTGCTAGAGATACGGGAAGCTCCTACAATGAGCGGTTCTTC
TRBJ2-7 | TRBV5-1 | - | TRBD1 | CASSLLGGQGSDEQYF | TGCGCCAGCAGCTTGTTAGGGGGACAGGGGAGCGACGAGCAGTACTTC
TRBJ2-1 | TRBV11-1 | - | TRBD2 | CASSLIKTSGRPNEQFF | TGTGCCAGCAGCCTAATTAAGACTAGCGGGAGACCCAATGAGCAGTTCTTC
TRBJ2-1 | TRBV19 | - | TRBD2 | CASSKMWGLKNEQFF | TGTGCCAGTAGTAAGATGTGGGGACTAAAGAATGAGCAGTTCTTC
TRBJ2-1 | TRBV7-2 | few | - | CASSRDPLGDYNEQFF | TGTGCCAGCAGCCGTGACCCCCTCGGTGACTACAATGAGCAGTTCTTC
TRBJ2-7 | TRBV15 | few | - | CATSSAGVREQYF | TGTGCCACCAGCAGCGCAGGCGTCCGGGAGCAGTACTTC
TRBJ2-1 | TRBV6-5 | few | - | CASSYSHEQFF | TGTGCCAGCAGTTACTCGCATGAGCAGTTCTTC
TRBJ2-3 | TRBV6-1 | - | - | CASSPEPKSTDTQYF | TGTGCCAGCAGTCCTGAGCCTAAGAGTACAGATACGCAGTATTTT
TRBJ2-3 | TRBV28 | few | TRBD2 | CASSVTSGSLTDTQYF | TGTGCCAGCAGTGTCACTAGCGGGAGTTTAACAGATACGCAGTATTTT
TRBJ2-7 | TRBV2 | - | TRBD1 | CASSGTGGTYEQYF | TGTGCCAGCAGTGGGACAGGGGGCACGTACGAGCAGTACTTC
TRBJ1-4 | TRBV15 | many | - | CATSRPTGRLATNEKLFF | TGTGCCACCAGCAGGCCCACTGGACGCCTAGCAACTAATGAAAAACTGTTTTTT
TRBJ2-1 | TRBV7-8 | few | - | CASSLTEGGTEQFF | TGTGCCAGCAGCCTAACGGAGGGGGGGACTGAGCAGTTCTTC
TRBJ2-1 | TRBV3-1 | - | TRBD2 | CASSQQILAANEQFF | TGTGCCAGCAGCCAGCAGATACTAGCGGCGAATGAGCAGTTCTTC
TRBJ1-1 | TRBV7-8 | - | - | CASRLTGYEAFF | TGTGCCAGCAGACTAACAGGATATGAAGCTTTCTTT
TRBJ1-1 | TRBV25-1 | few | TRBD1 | CASRTGKYTEAFF | TGTGCCAGCAGGACAGGGAAATACACTGAAGCTTTCTTT
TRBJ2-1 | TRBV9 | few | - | CASSISGDNEQFF | TGTGCCAGCAGTATCTCAGGGGACAATGAGCAGTTCTTC
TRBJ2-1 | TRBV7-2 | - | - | CASSWTNGSYEQFF | TGTGCCAGCAGCTGGACTAACGGGAGCTATGAGCAGTTCTTC
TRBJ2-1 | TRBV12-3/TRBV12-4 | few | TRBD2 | CASSLELAGTGNEQFF | TGTGCCAGCAGTTTAGAACTAGCGGGTACTGGGAATGAGCAGTTCTTC
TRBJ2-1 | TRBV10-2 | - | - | CASGTYNEQFF | TGCGCCAGCGGGACTTACAATGAGCAGTTCTTC
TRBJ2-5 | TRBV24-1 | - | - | CATSEPNRGETQYF | TGTGCCACCAGTGAACCTAATCGGGGGGAGACCCAGTACTTC
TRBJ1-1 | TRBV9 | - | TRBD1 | CASSVVGQGVSEAFF | TGTGCCAGCAGCGTAGTCGGACAGGGGGTCTCTGAAGCTTTCTTT
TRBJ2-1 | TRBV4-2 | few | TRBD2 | CASSLELAGGSYNEQFF | TGTGCCAGCAGCCTCGAACTAGCGGGAGGGTCCTACAATGAGCAGTTCTTC
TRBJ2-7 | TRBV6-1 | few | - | CASSQSQLGTRQYF | TGTGCCAGCAGCCAGTCCCAGCTTGGTACGAGGCAGTACTTC
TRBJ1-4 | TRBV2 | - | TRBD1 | CASSPGTGEEQLFF | TGTGCCAGCAGTCCCGGGACAGGGGAGGAACAACTGTTTTTT
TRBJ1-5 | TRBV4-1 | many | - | CASSLGLDQPQHF | TGCGCCAGCAGCCTCGGACTTGATCAGCCCCAGCATTTT
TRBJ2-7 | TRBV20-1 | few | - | CSAYAGFLSYEQYF | TGCAGTGCTTACGCGGGCTTTCTCTCCTACGAGCAGTACTTC
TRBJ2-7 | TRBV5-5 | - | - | CASSFKLSYEQYF | TGTGCCAGCAGCTTTAAACTTTCCTACGAGCAGTACTTC
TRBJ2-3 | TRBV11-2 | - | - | CASSQGLRDLDTQYF | TGTGCCAGCAGCCAGGGTCTCCGGGACTTAGATACGCAGTATTTT
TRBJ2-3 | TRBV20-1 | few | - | CSATVGPISTDTQYF | TGCAGTGCTACCGTCGGACCTATTAGCACAGATACGCAGTATTTT
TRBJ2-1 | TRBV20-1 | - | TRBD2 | CSAATSGRNNEQFF | TGCAGTGCTGCGACTAGCGGGAGGAACAATGAGCAGTTCTTC
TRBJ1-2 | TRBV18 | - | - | CASSPPGGTNYGYTF | TGTGCCAGCTCACCACCGGGCGGTACTAACTATGGCTACACCTTC
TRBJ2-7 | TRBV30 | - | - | CAWGPTYEQYF | TGTGCCTGGGGGCCCACCTACGAGCAGTACTTC
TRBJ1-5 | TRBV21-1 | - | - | CASSKRAQGVSQPQHF | TGTGCCAGCAGCAAAAGGGCCCAGGGAGTGAGTCAGCCCCAGCATTTT
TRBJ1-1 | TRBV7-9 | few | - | CASGGALTEAFF | TGTGCCAGCGGGGGAGCACTCACTGAAGCTTTCTTT
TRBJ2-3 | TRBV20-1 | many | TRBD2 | CSATSGSTDTQYF | TGCAGTGCGACTAGCGGTAGCACAGATACGCAGTATTTT